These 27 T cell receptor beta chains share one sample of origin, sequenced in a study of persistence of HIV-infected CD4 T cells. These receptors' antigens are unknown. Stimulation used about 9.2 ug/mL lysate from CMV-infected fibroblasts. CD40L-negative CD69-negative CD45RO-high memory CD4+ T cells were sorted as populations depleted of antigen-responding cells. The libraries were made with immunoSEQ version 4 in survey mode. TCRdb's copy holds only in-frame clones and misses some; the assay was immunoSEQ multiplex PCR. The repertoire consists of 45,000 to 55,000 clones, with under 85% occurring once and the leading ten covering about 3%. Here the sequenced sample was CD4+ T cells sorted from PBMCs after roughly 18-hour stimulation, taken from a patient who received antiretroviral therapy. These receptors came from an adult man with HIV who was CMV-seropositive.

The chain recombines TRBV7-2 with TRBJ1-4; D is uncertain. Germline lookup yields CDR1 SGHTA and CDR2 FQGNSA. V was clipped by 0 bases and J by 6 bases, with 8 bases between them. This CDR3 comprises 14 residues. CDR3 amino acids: CASSLAGRDEKLFF. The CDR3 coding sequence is TGTGCCAGCAGCTTAGCTGGGAGAGATGAAAAACTGTTTTTT.

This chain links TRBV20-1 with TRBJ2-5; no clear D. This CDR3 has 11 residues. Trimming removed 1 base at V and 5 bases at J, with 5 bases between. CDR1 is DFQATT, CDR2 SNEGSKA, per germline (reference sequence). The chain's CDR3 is CSARVYETQYF. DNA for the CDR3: TGCAGTGCTAGAGTTTATGAGACCCAGTACTTC.

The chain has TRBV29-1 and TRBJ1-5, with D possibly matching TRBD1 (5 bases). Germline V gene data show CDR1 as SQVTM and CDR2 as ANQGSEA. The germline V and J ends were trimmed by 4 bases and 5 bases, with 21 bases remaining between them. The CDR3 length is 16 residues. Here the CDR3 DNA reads TGCAGCGTTGCCCTAACCGCAGGGCCCAATTATCAGCCCCAGCATTTT. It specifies CSVALTAGPNYQPQHF.

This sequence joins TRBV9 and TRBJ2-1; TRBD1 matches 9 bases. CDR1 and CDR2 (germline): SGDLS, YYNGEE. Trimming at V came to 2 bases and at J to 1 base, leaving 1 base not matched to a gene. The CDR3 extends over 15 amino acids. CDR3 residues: CASSVTGGSYNEQFF. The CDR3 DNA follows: TGTGCCAGCAGCGTGACAGGGGGATCCTACAATGAGCAGTTCTTC.

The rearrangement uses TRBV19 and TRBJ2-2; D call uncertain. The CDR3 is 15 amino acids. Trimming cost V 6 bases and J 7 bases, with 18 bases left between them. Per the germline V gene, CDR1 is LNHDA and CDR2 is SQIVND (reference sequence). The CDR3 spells CASSPSGVNGGELFF. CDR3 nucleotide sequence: TGTGCCAGTAGCCCCAGTGGGGTGAACGGCGGGGAGCTGTTTTTT.

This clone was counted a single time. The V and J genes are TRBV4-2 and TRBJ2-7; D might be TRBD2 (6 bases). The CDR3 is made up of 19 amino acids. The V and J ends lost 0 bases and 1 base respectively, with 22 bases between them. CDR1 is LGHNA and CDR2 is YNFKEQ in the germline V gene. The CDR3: CASSQDLRRPGRGSYEQYF. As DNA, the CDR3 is TGTGCCAGCAGCCAAGATTTACGGAGGCCGGGACGGGGGTCCTACGAGCAGTACTTC.

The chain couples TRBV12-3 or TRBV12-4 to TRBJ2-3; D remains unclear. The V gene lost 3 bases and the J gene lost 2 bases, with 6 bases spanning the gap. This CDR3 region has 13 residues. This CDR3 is CASSFGDTDTQYF. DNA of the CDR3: TGTGCCAGCAGTTTTGGGGACACAGATACGCAGTATTTT.

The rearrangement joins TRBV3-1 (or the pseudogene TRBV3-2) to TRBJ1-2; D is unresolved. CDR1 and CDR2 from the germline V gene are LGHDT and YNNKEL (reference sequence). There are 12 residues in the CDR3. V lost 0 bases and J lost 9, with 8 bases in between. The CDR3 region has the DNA TGTGCCAGCAGCCAAGATTTTAGCAGCTACACCTTC. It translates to CASSQDFSSYTF.

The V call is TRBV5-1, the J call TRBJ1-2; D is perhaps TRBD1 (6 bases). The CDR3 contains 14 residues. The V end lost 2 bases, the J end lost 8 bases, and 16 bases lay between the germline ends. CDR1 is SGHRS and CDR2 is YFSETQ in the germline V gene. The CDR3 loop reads CASSFGKGDEGYTF. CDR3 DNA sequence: TGCGCCAGCAGCTTTGGGAAGGGGGACGAAGGCTACACCTTC.

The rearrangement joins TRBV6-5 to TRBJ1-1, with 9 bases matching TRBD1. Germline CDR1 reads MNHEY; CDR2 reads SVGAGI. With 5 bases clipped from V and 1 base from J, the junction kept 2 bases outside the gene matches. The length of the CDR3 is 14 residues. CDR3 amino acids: CASSKGQGNTEAFF. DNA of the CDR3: TGTGCCAGCAGTAAGGGACAGGGGAACACTGAAGCTTTCTTT.

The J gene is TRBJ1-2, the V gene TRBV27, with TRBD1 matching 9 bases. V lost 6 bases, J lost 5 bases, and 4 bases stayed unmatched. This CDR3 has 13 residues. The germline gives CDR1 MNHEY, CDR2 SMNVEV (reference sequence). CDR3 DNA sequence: TGTGCCAGCAGCTATGGGACAGGGTATGGCTACACCTTC. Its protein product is CASSYGTGYGYTF.

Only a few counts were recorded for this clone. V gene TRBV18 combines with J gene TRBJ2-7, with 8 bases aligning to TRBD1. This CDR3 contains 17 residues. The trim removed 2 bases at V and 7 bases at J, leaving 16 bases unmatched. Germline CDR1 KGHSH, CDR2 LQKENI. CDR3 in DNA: TGTGCCAGCTCACCAGTGGGCCAGGGGGCGTCGACAGGAGAGCAGTACTTC. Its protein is CASSPVGQGASTGEQYF.

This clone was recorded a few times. The CDR3 loop is CAIGTPAGYEQYF. The CDR3 DNA reads TGTGCCATCGGGACACCCGCGGGATACGAGCAGTACTTC. This rearrangement joins TRBV10-3 to TRBJ2-7; the D call may be TRBD1 or TRBD2 (6 bases each). Trimming took 8 bases from V and 4 from J, leaving 15 bases between them. Germline-derived CDR1 and CDR2 are ENHRY and SYGVKD. This CDR3 has 13 residues.

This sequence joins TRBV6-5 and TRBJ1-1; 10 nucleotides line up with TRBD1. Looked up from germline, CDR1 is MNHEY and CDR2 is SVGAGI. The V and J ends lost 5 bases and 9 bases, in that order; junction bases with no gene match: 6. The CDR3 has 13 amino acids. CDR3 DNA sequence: TGTGCCAGCAGTCCCGGGACAGGGGATCAAGCTTTCTTT. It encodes CASSPGTGDQAFF.

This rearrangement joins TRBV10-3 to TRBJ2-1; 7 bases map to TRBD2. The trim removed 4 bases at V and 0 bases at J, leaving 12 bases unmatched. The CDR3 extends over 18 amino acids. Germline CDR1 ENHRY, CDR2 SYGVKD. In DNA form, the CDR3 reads TGTGCCATCAGTGGGGGTCGGTCTAGCGGTGTCTCCTACAATGAGCAGTTCTTC. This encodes CAISGGRSSGVSYNEQFF.

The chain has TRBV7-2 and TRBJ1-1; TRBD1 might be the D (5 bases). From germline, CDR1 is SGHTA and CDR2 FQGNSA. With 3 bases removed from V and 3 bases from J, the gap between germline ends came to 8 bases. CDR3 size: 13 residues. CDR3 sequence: CASSFAGHTEAFF. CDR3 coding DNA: TGTGCCAGCAGCTTCGCGGGACACACTGAAGCTTTCTTT.

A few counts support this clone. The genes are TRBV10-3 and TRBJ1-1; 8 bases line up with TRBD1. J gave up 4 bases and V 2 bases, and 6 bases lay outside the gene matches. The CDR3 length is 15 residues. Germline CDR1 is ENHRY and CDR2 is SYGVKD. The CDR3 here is CAISESPGGSTEAFF. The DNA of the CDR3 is TGTGCCATCAGTGAGAGCCCAGGGGGCTCCACTGAAGCTTTCTTT.

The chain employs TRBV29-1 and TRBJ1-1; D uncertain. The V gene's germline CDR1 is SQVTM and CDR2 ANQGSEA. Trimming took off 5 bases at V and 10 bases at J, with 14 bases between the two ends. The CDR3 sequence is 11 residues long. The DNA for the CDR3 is TGCAGCGTTTCGACGGGAGCTGGAGCTTTCTTT. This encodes CSVSTGAGAFF.

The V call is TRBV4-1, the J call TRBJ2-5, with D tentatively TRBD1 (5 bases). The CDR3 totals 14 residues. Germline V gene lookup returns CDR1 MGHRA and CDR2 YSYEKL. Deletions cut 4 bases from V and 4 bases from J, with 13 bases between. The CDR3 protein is CASSLAGSGETQYF. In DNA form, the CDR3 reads TGCGCCAGCAGCCTAGCAGGGTCCGGAGAGACCCAGTACTTC.

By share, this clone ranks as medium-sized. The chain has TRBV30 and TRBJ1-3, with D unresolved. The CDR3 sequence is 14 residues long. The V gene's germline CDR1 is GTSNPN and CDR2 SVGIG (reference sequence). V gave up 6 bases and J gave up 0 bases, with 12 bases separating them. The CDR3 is CACSVGRSGNTIYF. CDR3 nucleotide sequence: TGTGCCTGCAGCGTCGGCCGCTCTGGAAACACCATATATTTT. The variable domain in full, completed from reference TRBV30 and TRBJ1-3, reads SQTIHQWPATLVQPVGSPLSLECTVEGTSNPNLYWYRQAAGRGLQLLFYSVGIGQISSEVPQNLSASRPQDRQFILSSKKLLLSDSGFYLCACSVGRSGNTIYFGEGSWLTVV.

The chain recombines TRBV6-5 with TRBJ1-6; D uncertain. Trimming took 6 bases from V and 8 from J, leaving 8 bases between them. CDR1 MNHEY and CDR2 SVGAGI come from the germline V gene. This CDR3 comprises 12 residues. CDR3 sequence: CASSYPDSPLHF. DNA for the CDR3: TGTGCCAGCAGCTACCCCGATTCACCCCTCCACTTT.

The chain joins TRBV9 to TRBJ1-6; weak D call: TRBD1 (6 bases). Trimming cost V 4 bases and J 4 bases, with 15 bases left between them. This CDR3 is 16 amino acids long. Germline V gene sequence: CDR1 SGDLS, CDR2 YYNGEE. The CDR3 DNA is TGTGCCAGCAGCTCTCAGGGGTTAGGATATAATTCACCCCTCCACTTT. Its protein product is CASSSQGLGYNSPLHF.

CDR3 nucleotide sequence: TGTGCCAGCAGTTACCGGGGCCCGAACACTGAAGCTTTCTTT. This translates into CASSYRGPNTEAFF. The chain recombines TRBV6-5 with TRBJ1-1; perhaps TRBD1 as D (5 bases). Germline V gives CDR1 MNHEY, CDR2 SVGAGI. V dropped 2 bases and J dropped 1 base, with 8 bases sitting between them. The CDR3 has 14 amino acids.

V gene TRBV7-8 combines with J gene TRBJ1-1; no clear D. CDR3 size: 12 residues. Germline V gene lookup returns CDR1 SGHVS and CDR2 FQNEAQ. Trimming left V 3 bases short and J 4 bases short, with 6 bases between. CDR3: CASSFPGTEAFF. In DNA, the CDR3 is TGTGCCAGCAGCTTCCCGGGCACTGAAGCTTTCTTT.

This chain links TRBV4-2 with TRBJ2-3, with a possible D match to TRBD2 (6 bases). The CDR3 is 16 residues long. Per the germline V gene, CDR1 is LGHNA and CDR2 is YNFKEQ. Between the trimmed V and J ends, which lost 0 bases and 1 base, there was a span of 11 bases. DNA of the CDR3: TGTGCCAGCAGCCAAGACACTCCGGGGGGCACAGATACGCAGTATTTT. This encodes CASSQDTPGGTDTQYF.

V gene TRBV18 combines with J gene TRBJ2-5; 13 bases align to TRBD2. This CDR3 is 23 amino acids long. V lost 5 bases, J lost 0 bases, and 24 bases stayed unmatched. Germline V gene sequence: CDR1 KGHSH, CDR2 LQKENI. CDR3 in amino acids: CASSFGQGGFSRLAGGHQETQYF. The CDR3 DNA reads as TGTGCCAGCTCATTCGGACAGGGTGGATTTTCGAGACTAGCGGGAGGTCACCAAGAGACCCAGTACTTC.

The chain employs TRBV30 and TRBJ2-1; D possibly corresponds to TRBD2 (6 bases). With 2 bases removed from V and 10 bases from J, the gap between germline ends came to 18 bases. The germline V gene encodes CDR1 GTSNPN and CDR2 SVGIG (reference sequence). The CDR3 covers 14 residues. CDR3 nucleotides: TGTGCCTGGAGTTCGGGACTCATGGTAAGGGAGCAGTTCTTC. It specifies CAWSSGLMVREQFF.